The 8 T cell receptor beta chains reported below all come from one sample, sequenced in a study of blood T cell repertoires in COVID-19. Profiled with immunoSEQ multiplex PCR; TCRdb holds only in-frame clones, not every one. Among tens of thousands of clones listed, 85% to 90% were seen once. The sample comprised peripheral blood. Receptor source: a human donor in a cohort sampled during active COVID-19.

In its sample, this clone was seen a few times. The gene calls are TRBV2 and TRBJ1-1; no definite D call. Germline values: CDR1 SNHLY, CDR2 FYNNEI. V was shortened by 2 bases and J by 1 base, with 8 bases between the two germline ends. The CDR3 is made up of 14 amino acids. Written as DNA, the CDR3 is TGTGCCAGCAGTGAACATGGGCCGAACACTGAAGCTTTCTTT. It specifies CASSEHGPNTEAFF. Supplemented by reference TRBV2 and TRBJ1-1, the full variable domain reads EPEVTQTPSHQVTQMGQEVILRCVPISNHLYFYWYRQILGQKVEFLVSFYNNEISEKSEIFDDQFSVERPDGSNFTLKIRSTKLEDSAMYFCASSEHGPNTEAFFGQGTRLTVV.

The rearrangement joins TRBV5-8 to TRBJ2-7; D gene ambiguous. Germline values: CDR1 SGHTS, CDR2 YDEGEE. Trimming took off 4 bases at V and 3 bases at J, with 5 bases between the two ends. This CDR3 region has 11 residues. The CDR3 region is CASSLFYEQYF. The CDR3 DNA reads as TGTGCCAGCAGCCTATTCTACGAGCAGTACTTC.

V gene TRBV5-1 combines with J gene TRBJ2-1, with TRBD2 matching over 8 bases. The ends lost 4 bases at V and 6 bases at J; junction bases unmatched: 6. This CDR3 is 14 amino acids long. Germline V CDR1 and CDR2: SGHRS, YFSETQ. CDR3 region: CASSTSGKVNEQFF. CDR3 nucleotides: TGCGCCAGCAGCACTAGCGGCAAGGTCAATGAGCAGTTCTTC.

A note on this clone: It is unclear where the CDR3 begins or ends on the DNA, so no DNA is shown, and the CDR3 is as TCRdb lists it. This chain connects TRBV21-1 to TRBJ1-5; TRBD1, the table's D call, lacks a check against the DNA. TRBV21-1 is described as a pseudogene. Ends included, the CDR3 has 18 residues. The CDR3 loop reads CASSKVGRGSSSNQPQHF.

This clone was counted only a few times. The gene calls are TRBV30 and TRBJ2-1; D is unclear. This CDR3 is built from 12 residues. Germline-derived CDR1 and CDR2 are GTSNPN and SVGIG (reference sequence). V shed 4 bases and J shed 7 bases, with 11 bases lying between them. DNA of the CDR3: TGTGCCTGGAACCGAATTGAGAATGAGCAGTTCTTC. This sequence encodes CAWNRIENEQFF. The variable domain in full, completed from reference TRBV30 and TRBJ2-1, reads SQTIHQWPATLVQPVGSPLSLECTVEGTSNPNLYWYRQAAGRGLQLLFYSVGIGQISSEVPQNLSASRPQDRQFILSSKKLLLSDSGFYLCAWNRIENEQFFGPGTRLTVL.

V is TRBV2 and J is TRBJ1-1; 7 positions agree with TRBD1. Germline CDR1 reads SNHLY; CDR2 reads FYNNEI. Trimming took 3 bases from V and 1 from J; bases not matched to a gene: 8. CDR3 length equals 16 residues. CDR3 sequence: CASSDQMTGSNTEAFF. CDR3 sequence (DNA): TGTGCCAGCAGTGATCAAATGACAGGGTCGAACACTGAAGCTTTCTTT.

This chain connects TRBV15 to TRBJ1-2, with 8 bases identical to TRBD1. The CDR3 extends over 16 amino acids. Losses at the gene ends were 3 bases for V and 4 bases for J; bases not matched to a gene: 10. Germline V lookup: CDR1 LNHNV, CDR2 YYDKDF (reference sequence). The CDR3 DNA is TGTGCCACCAGCAGGAAACTAGCTGGGACAGGCTATGGCTACACCTTC. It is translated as CATSRKLAGTGYGYTF.

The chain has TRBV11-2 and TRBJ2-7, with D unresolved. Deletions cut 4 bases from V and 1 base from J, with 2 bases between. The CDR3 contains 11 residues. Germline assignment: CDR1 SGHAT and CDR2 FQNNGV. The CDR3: CASSSSYEQYF. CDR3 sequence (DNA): TGTGCCAGCAGCTCATCCTACGAGCAGTACTTC.